This entry lists 10 T cell receptor beta chains sequenced from one sample in a study of CD8 T cells in Susac syndrome (dated by TCRdb to between 2017 and 2020). The library was built by means of the immunoSEQ multiplex PCR assay. RNA was extracted using the RNeasy kit, and about 0.5 to 1 microgram was reverse transcribed with random hexamers. TCRdb ran its own pipeline on the public reads, namely fastp trimming at Q25 and MiXCR clone calling, and kept in-frame beta chains. Rows merge per CDR3 protein into single entries with the most common DNA and genes. This sample is represented by around 46,000 distinct CDR3 sequences; over 90% of them were singletons. The top ten hold less than 0.55% of the sample. Sequenced input: CD8+ T cells from PBMCs. The receptors shown here come from a human donor in good health.

This sequence joins TRBV7-9 and TRBJ2-7; 9 bases match TRBD1. V dropped 5 bases and J dropped 3; count of bases not matched to a gene: 11. Germline CDR1 SEHNR, CDR2 FQNEAQ (reference sequence). The CDR3 has 16 amino acids. CDR3 loop: CASSHPLKTGGYEQYF. The CDR3, as DNA: TGTGCCAGCAGCCACCCGCTTAAGACAGGGGGCTACGAGCAGTACTTC.

Regarding this clonotype: At one boundary the junction diverges from the germline segment, which might be a read error. This chain uses TRBV4-1 with TRBJ2-7; 12 bases align to TRBD2. Germline CDR1 and CDR2: MGHRA and YSYEKL. CDR3 length: 16 amino acids. CDR3 sequence: CASSQGLAGGSYEQYF. For the CDR3, the DNA is TGCGCCAGCAGTCAAGGGCTAGCGGGAGGGTCCTACGAGCAGTACTTC.

This sequence joins TRBV23-1 and TRBJ2-7, with TRBD2 as a possible D gene (5 bases). TRBV23-1 belongs to the ORF category, with a function that is uncertain. There are 16 residues in the CDR3. Trimming stripped 5 bases from V and 0 bases from J, with 17 bases between. The CDR3 here is CASSSLEGPPSYEQYF. DNA for the CDR3: TGCGCCAGCAGTTCCCTCGAGGGTCCGCCCTCCTACGAGCAGTACTTC.

This sequence joins TRBV30 and TRBJ1-5, with D unresolved. V dropped 0 bases and J dropped 2 bases, with 5 bases sitting between them. Germline V gene sequence: CDR1 GTSNPN, CDR2 SVGIG (reference sequence). The length of the CDR3 is 13 residues. The CDR3 sequence is CAWSVDGNQPQHF. The CDR3 DNA reads TGTGCCTGGAGTGTGGACGGCAATCAGCCCCAGCATTTT.

This sequence joins TRBV7-8 and TRBJ1-5; D might be TRBD1 (5 bases). Germline CDR1 and CDR2: SGHVS and FQNEAQ. This CDR3 has 15 residues. V shed 1 base and J shed 2 bases, with 9 bases lying between them. The CDR3 spells CASSLGARGNQPQHF. The CDR3, as DNA: TGTGCCAGCAGCTTAGGGGCCAGGGGCAATCAGCCCCAGCATTTT.

The V gene is TRBV14, the J gene TRBJ1-2; D ambiguous. V gave up 1 base and J gave up 3 bases, with 9 bases separating them. This CDR3 comprises 14 residues. The V gene's germline CDR1 is SGHDN and CDR2 FVKESK. CDR3 bases: TGTGCCAGCAGCCAAGCGGGTAGGGACTATGGCTACACCTTC. Its translation is CASSQAGRDYGYTF. Together with reference TRBV14 and TRBJ1-2, the CDR3 gives the full variable domain: EAGVTQFPSHSVIEKGQTVTLRCDPISGHDNLYWYRRVMGKEIKFLLHFVKESKQDESGMPNNRFLAERTGGTYSTLKVQPAELEDSGVYFCASSQAGRDYGYTFGSGTRLTVV.

The chain recombines TRBV13 with TRBJ2-5; 7 nucleotides match TRBD1. CDR1 PRHDT and CDR2 FYEKMQ come from the germline V gene (reference sequence). CDR3 length: 14 amino acids. J gave up 4 bases and V 3 bases, and 5 bases lay outside the gene matches. The DNA for the CDR3 is TGTGCCAGCAGCTTCGACAGGGAAGGAGAGACCCAGTACTTC. Translation: CASSFDREGETQYF.

The gene calls are TRBV7-9 and TRBJ1-1, with TRBD1 identical over 11 bases. CDR3 length: 17 residues. V lost 3 bases, J lost 4 bases, and 10 bases stayed unmatched. Germline loops: CDR1 SEHNR, CDR2 FQNEAQ (reference sequence). CDR3 sequence reads: CASSFVAFGTGGTEAFF. The CDR3 coding sequence is TGTGCCAGCAGCTTCGTAGCTTTTGGGACAGGGGGCACTGAAGCTTTCTTT.

The CDR3 protein is CASSRRLGRGTYEQYF. CDR3 in DNA: TGTGCCAGCAGCCGCCGTTTGGGGCGGGGGACCTACGAGCAGTACTTC. This sequence joins TRBV3-1 and TRBJ2-7, with 7 positions matching TRBD2. CDR1 and CDR2 (germline): LGHDT, YNNKEL (reference sequence). The ends lost 4 bases at V and 2 bases at J; junction bases unmatched: 11. This CDR3 is 16 amino acids long.

CDR3 DNA: TGTGCCAGTACTCAAGGGACAGGGGTCACTGAAGCTTTCTTT. Protein sequence: CASTQGTGVTEAFF. This chain links TRBV19 with TRBJ1-1; 10 bases match TRBD1. V shed 7 bases, J shed 4 bases, and the junction held 6 bases outside the gene matches. Germline V gene lookup returns CDR1 LNHDA and CDR2 SQIVND (reference sequence). CDR3 size: 14 residues. Together with reference TRBV19 and TRBJ1-1, the CDR3 gives the full variable domain: DGGITQSPKYLFRKEGQNVTLSCEQNLNHDAMYWYRQDPGQGLRLIYYSQIVNDFQKGDIAEGYSVSREKKESFPLTVTSAQKNPTAFYLCASTQGTGVTEAFFGQGTRLTVV.